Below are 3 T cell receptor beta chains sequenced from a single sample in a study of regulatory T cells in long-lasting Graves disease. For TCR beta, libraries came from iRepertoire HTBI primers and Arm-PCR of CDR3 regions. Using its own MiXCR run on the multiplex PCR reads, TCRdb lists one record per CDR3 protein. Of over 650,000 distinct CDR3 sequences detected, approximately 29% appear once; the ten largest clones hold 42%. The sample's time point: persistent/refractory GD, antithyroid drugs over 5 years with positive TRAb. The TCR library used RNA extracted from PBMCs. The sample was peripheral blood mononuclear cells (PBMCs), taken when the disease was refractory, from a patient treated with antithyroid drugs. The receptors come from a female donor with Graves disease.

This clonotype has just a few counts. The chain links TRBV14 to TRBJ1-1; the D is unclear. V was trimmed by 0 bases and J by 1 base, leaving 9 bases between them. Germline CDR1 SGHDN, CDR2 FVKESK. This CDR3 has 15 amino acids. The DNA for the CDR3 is TGTGCCAGCAGCCAAGATACAACCGAGAACACTGAAGCTTTCTTT. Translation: CASSQDTTENTEAFF.

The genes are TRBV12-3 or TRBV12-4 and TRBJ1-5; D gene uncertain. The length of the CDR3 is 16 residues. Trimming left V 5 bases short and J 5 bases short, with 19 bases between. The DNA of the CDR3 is TGTGCCAGCAGTACCGCCCCCGGGAGGGATGATCAGCCCCAGCATTTT. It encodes CASSTAPGRDDQPQHF.

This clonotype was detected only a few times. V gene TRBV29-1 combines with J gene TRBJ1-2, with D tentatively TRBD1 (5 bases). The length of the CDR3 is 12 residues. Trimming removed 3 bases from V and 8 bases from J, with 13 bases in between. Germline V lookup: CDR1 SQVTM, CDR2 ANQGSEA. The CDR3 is CSVDWQGRGYTF. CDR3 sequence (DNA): TGCAGCGTTGATTGGCAGGGTAGAGGCTACACCTTC.